A selection of T cell receptor beta chains follows, all from one sample in a study of technical replicates of blood from several donors. Sequencing was performed with immunoSEQ multiplex PCR; in TCRdb, only in-frame clones are kept and a portion is missing. The sample includes tens of thousands of clones, 90% of them seen just once. The sample taken for sequencing was PBMCs. The receptors were gathered from a human donor in good health. Some clones in this sample may be carry-over from other donors' samples. Both conserved end residues are part of each CDR3. The order of the fields is clone size, J gene, V gene, CDR3 protein. Not every row has a clone size; where given, it reads once, few, many or a size class.

- TRBJ1-2 TRBV27 CASSQSGTGALYYGYTF
- TRBJ2-3 TRBV7-9 CASSFSGSITDTQYF
- TRBJ1-3 TRBV9 CASSVEGASFSGNTIYF
- TRBJ1-6 TRBV5-4 CASSQNRGNSPLHF
- TRBJ2-1 TRBV4-2 CASSQLPSGGHSYNEQFF
- TRBJ1-2 TRBV12-5 CASGPEDRDVYGYTF
- TRBJ2-7 TRBV5-5 CASTPSVSGRVGEQYF
- TRBJ1-6 TRBV5-1 CASTSDGHYNSPLHF
few TRBJ1-1 TRBV7-3 CASSLQVNTEAFF
- TRBJ2-1 TRBV2 CASSLTGGGSYNEQFF
- TRBJ2-7 TRBV18 CASSPEDRYEQYF
- TRBJ2-5 TRBV4-2 CASSPSIGAGETQYF
- TRBJ1-2 TRBV5-1 CASRLRETYGYTF
- TRBJ2-7 TRBV14 CASSPRYSFGFEQYF
- TRBJ2-7 TRBV7-2 CASSSIAGGPSYEQYF
once TRBJ2-7 TRBV5-4 CASSSGTGIEQYF
- TRBJ1-2 TRBV6-5 CASRAPGGIGYGYTF
- TRBJ1-3 TRBV9 CASSIQGAGGNTIYF
- TRBJ1-6 TRBV19 CASRRGPSFGSPLHF
- TRBJ1-5 TRBV10-3 CAISETDNSNQPQHF
- TRBJ2-7 TRBV27 CASSPRPGLAGGFTYEQYF
- TRBJ1-4 TRBV5-1 CASSLEGAINEKLFF
- TRBJ2-7 TRBV7-9 CASSTGWTEQYF